The 20 T cell receptor beta chains below were found in one sample sequenced in a study of T-cell reconstitution after alpha-beta-depleted transplantation in children. A TCRbeta library incorporating unique molecular identifiers was prepared. TCRdb called the PCR reads again in MiXCR, with one record for every CDR3 protein. Among nearly 550,000 distinct CDR3 sequences listed, roughly 18% were seen once. The source material was PBMCs from the stem cell graft donor, sampled from the stem cell graft. The receptors originated from a human donor who donated a stem cell graft to a child with acute lymphoblastic leukemia.

The rearrangement links TRBV11-2 to TRBJ1-5; 8 positions agree with TRBD1. The V gene end was trimmed by 5 bases and the J gene end by 0 bases; junction bases not matched to a gene: 12. This CDR3 has 18 amino acids. Germline CDR1 reads SGHAT; CDR2 reads FQNNGV. The CDR3 here is CASSAGQGVFPSNQPQHF. The CDR3, as DNA: TGTGCCAGCAGCGCAGGACAGGGCGTCTTTCCTAGCAATCAGCCCCAGCATTTT.

The rearrangement links TRBV5-1 to TRBJ1-4; D is perhaps TRBD1 (5 bases). The CDR3 covers 14 residues. Trimming pared 2 bases from V and 3 bases from J, leaving 8 bases between. Germline CDR1 reads SGHRS; CDR2 reads YFSETQ. CDR3 sequence: CASSFGDPNEKLFF. The DNA for the CDR3 is TGCGCCAGCAGCTTCGGGGACCCTAATGAAAAACTGTTTTTT.

The V and J genes are TRBV5-1 and TRBJ2-7, with TRBD1 matching 8 bases. The CDR3 is 17 residues long. V was clipped by 4 bases and J by 7 bases; unmatched bases: 19. The germline V gene has CDR1 SGHRS and CDR2 YFSETQ. The CDR3 DNA reads as TGCGCCAGCAGCAATCCGGGACAGGAAAGGATAATAGGGGAGCAGTACTTC. Residues: CASSNPGQERIIGEQYF.

The V call is TRBV13, the J call TRBJ2-6; a possible D gene is TRBD1 (5 bases). Trimming cost V 5 bases and J 0 bases, with 14 bases left between them. The CDR3 is 17 residues long. Germline V gene sequence: CDR1 PRHDT, CDR2 FYEKMQ (reference sequence). For the CDR3, the DNA is TGTGCCAGCAGCCAAAAGGGGCACGACTCTGGGGCCAACGTCCTGACTTTC. Amino acid sequence: CASSQKGHDSGANVLTF.

The chain has TRBV7-9 and TRBJ2-1; 9 positions match TRBD1. CDR3 size: 15 residues. Trimming cost V 4 bases and J 3 bases; bases outside gene matches: 4. Germline CDR1 and CDR2: SEHNR and FQNEAQ (reference sequence). The CDR3 loop is CASSSGQGLYNEQFF. The DNA for the CDR3 is TGTGCCAGCAGCTCAGGACAGGGGCTCTACAATGAGCAGTTCTTC.

The V and J genes are TRBV29-1 and TRBJ2-6; maybe TRBD1 (6 bases). V lost 0 bases, J lost 4 bases, and 25 bases lay in between. The CDR3 has 20 residues. Germline assignment: CDR1 SQVTM and CDR2 ANQGSEA. The CDR3 DNA is TGCAGCGTTGAAGACCCGGGATCGCAGGGGCAGACGGCAGGGGCCAACGTCCTGACTTTC. It encodes CSVEDPGSQGQTAGANVLTF.

The chain combines TRBV28 with TRBJ2-3; D possibly corresponds to TRBD2 (5 bases). The CDR3 contains 14 residues. V dropped 1 base and J dropped 5 bases, with 10 bases sitting between them. Germline V gene sequence: CDR1 MDHEN, CDR2 SYDVKM. The DNA for the CDR3 is TGTGCCAGCAGTTTATCGGGGTTTCAAGATACGCAGTATTTT. Amino acid sequence: CASSLSGFQDTQYF.

The rearrangement joins TRBV6-5 to TRBJ2-1; the match to TRBD1 covers 9 bases. Trimming cost V 6 bases and J 2 bases; bases outside gene matches: 5. The germline CDR1 and CDR2 sequences are MNHEY and SVGAGI. There are 15 residues in the CDR3. The CDR3: CASSYRDRAYNEQFF. The CDR3 nucleotides read TGTGCCAGCAGCTACCGGGACAGGGCCTACAATGAGCAGTTCTTC.

This clonotype was detected only a few times. This sequence joins TRBV4-2 and TRBJ2-3, with TRBD1 matching over 12 bases. With 3 bases clipped from V and 6 bases from J, the junction kept 4 bases outside the gene matches. In germline, CDR1 is LGHNA, CDR2 YNFKEQ. CDR3 length: 15 residues. CDR3 protein: CASSQRDRGQDTQYF. CDR3 DNA sequence: TGTGCCAGCAGCCAGAGGGACAGGGGGCAGGATACGCAGTATTTT.

The rearrangement joins TRBV27 to TRBJ1-5; TRBD1 agrees at 10 bases. J was trimmed by 9 bases and V by 4 bases; bases with no gene match: 9. Germline CDR1 reads MNHEY; CDR2 reads SMNVEV (reference sequence). The CDR3 totals 15 residues. The CDR3 reads CASSSTGQGFGPQHF. The CDR3 DNA reads as TGTGCCAGCAGTTCGACGGGACAGGGGTTTGGGCCCCAGCATTTT.

This sequence joins TRBV6-2 or TRBV6-3 and TRBJ2-7; TRBD1 agrees at 7 bases. The CDR3 is made up of 14 amino acids. Germline values: CDR1 MNHEY, CDR2 SVGEGT. J lost 2 bases, V lost 5 bases, and 6 bases had no gene match. CDR3 DNA sequence: TGTGCCAGCAGTCCTCCGGGACAGCCCTACGAGCAGTACTTC. Translated: CASSPPGQPYEQYF.

This clonotype was seen a handful of times. V is TRBV5-1 and J is TRBJ1-6; 9 bases are a match to TRBD1. The CDR3 contains 18 residues. The germline CDR1 and CDR2 sequences are SGHRS and YFSETQ. V lost 3 bases to trimming and J lost 7 bases; unmatched junction nucleotides: 14. DNA for the CDR3: TGCGCCAGCAGCTCCAAGACCAGGGACAGGGTCGGGAATTCACCCCTCCACTTT. This gives the protein CASSSKTRDRVGNSPLHF.

The chain joins TRBV12-3 or TRBV12-4 to TRBJ1-1; the D is unclear. The CDR3 has 12 residues. V dropped 5 bases and J dropped 1 base, with 5 bases sitting between them. CDR3 sequence (DNA): TGTGCCAGCAGTATAGAGAACACTGAAGCTTTCTTT. Amino acids: CASSIENTEAFF.

The rearrangement joins TRBV3-1 to TRBJ2-6; 9 bases agree with TRBD1. V lost 6 bases and J lost 4; bases outside the gene matches: 16. The CDR3 has 19 amino acids. Per germline, CDR1 LGHDT and CDR2 YNNKEL (reference sequence). The CDR3 is CASSFTLAGQGFGANVLTF. CDR3 DNA: TGTGCCAGCAGTTTTACCCTGGCCGGACAGGGGTTCGGGGCCAACGTCCTGACTTTC.

This chain links TRBV10-3 with TRBJ2-3, with 8 bases that match TRBD2. The CDR3 sequence is 15 residues long. The trim removed 3 bases at V and 0 bases at J, leaving 2 bases unmatched. Germline V gene data show CDR1 as ENHRY and CDR2 as SYGVKD. The CDR3 spells CAISDAGGSTDTQYF. For the CDR3, the DNA is TGTGCCATCAGTGACGCGGGAGGAAGCACAGATACGCAGTATTTT.

This clonotype has more than one count but fewer than ten. The chain combines TRBV20-1 with TRBJ2-1; 8 bases are shared with TRBD2. V was clipped by 7 bases and J by 4 bases; unmatched bases: 3. The CDR3 is 12 residues long. Germline CDR1 and CDR2: DFQATT and SNEGSKA (reference sequence). This CDR3 reads CSVREGYNEQFF. The CDR3 DNA reads TGCAGTGTTCGGGAGGGGTACAATGAGCAGTTCTTC.

This clonotype has a handful of counts. The chain joins TRBV2 to TRBJ2-1; 7 bases fit TRBD1. J gave up 4 bases and V 3 bases, and 12 bases lay outside the gene matches. Germline V gene data show CDR1 as SNHLY and CDR2 as FYNNEI. The CDR3 has 17 amino acids. CDR3 sequence (DNA): TGTGCCAGCAGTGACCCTAAAGGGGGCGCAGCATACAATGAGCAGTTCTTC. This codes for CASSDPKGGAAYNEQFF.

The rearrangement links TRBV6-1 to TRBJ2-7, with D unclear. V was trimmed by 5 bases and J by 9 bases, leaving 17 bases between them. Germline V lookup: CDR1 MNHNS, CDR2 SASEGT. This CDR3 has 13 residues. The CDR3 coding sequence is TGTGCCAGCAGTCCCTCCCCAGATTGGCGGCAGTACTTC. Its translation is CASSPSPDWRQYF.

This clonotype showed up just a few times. DNA of the CDR3: TGTGCCAGCAGCTCGCCGGGACTAGCGGGAGTCGCGGGCACAGATACGCAGTATTTT. Amino acids: CASSSPGLAGVAGTDTQYF. This chain uses TRBV11-2 with TRBJ2-3, with 14 bases matching TRBD2. The CDR3 has 19 amino acids. Germline-derived CDR1 and CDR2 are SGHAT and FQNNGV. J lost 1 base, V lost 4 bases, and 10 bases had no gene match.

This clonotype has a count of ten or more. This sequence joins TRBV12-3 or TRBV12-4 and TRBJ1-1; no definite D call. The CDR3 contains 15 residues. V was cut by 3 bases and J by 3 bases, with 14 bases left in between. The CDR3 protein is CASSLRQAGYTEAFF. CDR3 coding DNA: TGTGCCAGCAGTTTGAGGCAAGCCGGATACACTGAAGCTTTCTTT.